A few counts support the clone carrying this T cell receptor beta chain. Its target is not known. Next came a second PCR, run for about 6 to 12 cycles, which used a sample-barcoded 5' primer along with a J-beta primer mix. At least 2.5 million CDR3-containing paired-end reads were obtained per sample. TCRdb re-called the 5' RACE reads with MiXCR, one entry per CDR3 protein. The profile shows hundreds of thousands of distinct CDR3 sequences, approximately 21% of them singletons. This record comes from a study of blood T cells in healthy people across ages. Regarding the study as a whole: With unsorted PBMCs, a conclusive comparison of naive versus antigen-experienced cells was not possible.

Extracted total RNA amounted to at least 6 micrograms for each sample. The CDR3 sequence is 16 residues long. V was pared by 6 bases and J by 0 bases, with 9 bases of the junction left unmatched. Germline assignment: CDR1 MDHEN and CDR2 SYDVKM. The sequenced material came from blood. The rearrangement uses TRBV28 and TRBJ2-7; 9 bases agree with TRBD1. The sequence derives from a man between 70 and 80 years old in good health. CDR3 DNA sequence: TGTGCCAGCAGACAAACAGGGGGCGCAGGCTCCTACGAGCAGTACTTC. Its protein product is CASRQTGGAGSYEQYF.